The 30 T cell receptor beta chains listed next were all sequenced from one sample in a study of T cells in Graves' hyperthyroidism and ophthalmopathy (dated by TCRdb to between 2018 and 2020). Library preparation used multiplex PCR. Sequencing used an Illumina HiSeq 2000. The TCR beta CDR3 regions were amplified from the RNA transcripts. For the first round of RT-PCR on the TCR CDR3, the HTBI primer set was used together with the Qiagen OneStep RT-PCR kit. TCRdb handled the public reads itself, with Q25 trimming in fastp and clone calling in MiXCR, and kept productive beta chains. Rows matching on CDR3 protein sequence are summarized as one entry with the most common DNA and genes. This sample has fewer than 350,000 distinct CDR3 sequences in its table, and about an eighth of those were observed once. The top ten hold roughly 7.5% of the sample. The sequencing input was blood. The origin of the receptors is a woman in her 30s with Graves' hyperthyroidism that later progressed to Graves' ophthalmopathy.

This clonotype was seen repeatedly, ten times or more. The chain is built from TRBV6-2 or TRBV6-3 and TRBJ2-7; TRBD2 matches 11 bases. CDR3 size: 17 residues. CDR1 is MNHEY and CDR2 is SVGEGT in the germline V gene. The V and J ends lost 8 bases and 5 bases, in that order; junction bases with no gene match: 17. The CDR3 DNA reads TGTGCCAGCCGTTCCCGACTTAAACTAGCGGGAGTAGACGAGCAGTACTTC. Protein sequence: CASRSRLKLAGVDEQYF.

This clonotype was counted ten times or more. V is TRBV7-3 and J is TRBJ2-3, with 9 positions matching TRBD1. The V segment lost 5 bases and the J segment 3 bases; nucleotides outside the gene matches: 6. The CDR3 is 15 residues long. Looked up from germline, CDR1 is SGHTA and CDR2 is FQGTGA. This CDR3 is CASSHTGGVTDTQYF. In DNA, the CDR3 is TGTGCCAGCAGCCATACAGGGGGCGTAACAGATACGCAGTATTTT.

This clonotype appeared many times. The genes are TRBV10-3 and TRBJ1-2; possible D gene TRBD1, 5 bases. CDR3 length equals 13 residues. The V and J ends lost 6 bases and 4 bases respectively, with 12 bases between them. CDR1 is ENHRY, CDR2 SYGVKD, per germline. The CDR3 nucleotides read TGTGCCATCAGAGCCGGGACGGGCTATGGCTACACCTTC. It specifies CAIRAGTGYGYTF.

This clonotype was detected many times. V and J are TRBV6-2 or TRBV6-3 and TRBJ2-7, with 16 bases lining up with TRBD2. Trimming cost V 6 bases and J 2 bases; bases outside gene matches: 10. Germline V CDR1 and CDR2: MNHEY, SVGEGT. The CDR3 has 18 residues. DNA for the CDR3: TGTGCCAGCAGGTCAGGGACTAGCGGGAGGGAGTTCGCCTACGAGCAGTACTTC. It is translated as CASRSGTSGREFAYEQYF.

This clonotype was seen just once. The chain recombines TRBV9 with TRBJ2-1, with TRBD1 matching over 7 bases. This CDR3 spans 15 amino acids. Germline trimming cut 3 bases from V and 4 bases from J; bases unmatched to any gene: 7. Germline V CDR1 and CDR2: SGDLS, YYNGEE. CDR3: CASSALTGPYNEQFF. DNA for the CDR3: TGTGCCAGCAGCGCCCTGACAGGGCCATACAATGAGCAGTTCTTC.

This clonotype was observed many times. The chain employs TRBV7-2 and TRBJ2-7; a possible D gene is TRBD2 (5 bases). The CDR3 covers 15 residues. CDR1 and CDR2 from the germline V gene are SGHTA and FQGNSA. V shed 3 bases and J shed 3 bases, with 15 bases lying between them. The CDR3 region is CASSLIEGPYYEQYF. DNA of the CDR3: TGTGCCAGCAGCTTGATAGAGGGCCCTTACTACGAGCAGTACTTC.

This clonotype was counted ten times or more. The J gene is TRBJ2-3, the V gene TRBV6-2 or TRBV6-3; D assignment may be TRBD1 or TRBD2 (5 bases each). The CDR3 spans 15 residues. In germline, CDR1 is MNHEY, CDR2 SVGEGT. Trimming cost V 5 bases and J 2 bases, with 14 bases left between them. CDR3 DNA sequence: TGTGCCAGCAGTCAACCGGGACCTATCACAGATACGCAGTATTTT. It specifies CASSQPGPITDTQYF.

This clonotype showed up many times. The chain carries TRBV6-1 and TRBJ1-1, with D hard to call. There are 14 residues in the CDR3. V was cut by 9 bases and J by 3 bases, with 17 bases left in between. Germline lookup yields CDR1 MNHNS and CDR2 SASEGT. The CDR3 loop is CASRRGISDTEAFF. CDR3 coding DNA: TGTGCCAGTAGGAGAGGGATTTCGGACACTGAAGCTTTCTTT.

This clonotype was counted only a few times. The chain recombines TRBV7-9 with TRBJ1-1; 7 bases are shared with TRBD1. Germline-derived CDR1 and CDR2 are SEHNR and FQNEAQ (reference sequence). J lost 11 bases, V lost 1 base, and 7 bases had no gene match. The CDR3 spans 13 residues. Here the CDR3 reads CASSLETGIRAFF. The CDR3 DNA reads TGTGCCAGCAGCTTAGAGACAGGGATTAGGGCTTTCTTT.

This chain links TRBV15 with TRBJ2-2; D unclear. Trimming left V 4 bases short and J 0 bases short, with 3 bases between. The CDR3 contains 13 residues. The V gene's germline CDR1 is LNHNV and CDR2 YYDKDF (reference sequence). The CDR3 reads CATSTANTGELFF. As DNA, the CDR3 is TGTGCCACCAGCACCGCGAACACCGGGGAGCTGTTTTTT.

This chain links TRBV5-8 with TRBJ2-5; 8 bases map to TRBD1. V shed 7 bases, J shed 5 bases, and the junction held 7 bases outside the gene matches. The CDR3 runs to 13 residues. Germline CDR1 SGHTS, CDR2 YDEGEE. The CDR3 sequence is CASGQGGGETQYF. CDR3 nucleotides: TGTGCCAGCGGACAGGGAGGTGGGGAGACCCAGTACTTC.

This clonotype has at least ten counts. The chain joins TRBV20-1 to TRBJ2-7, with TRBD1 identical over 7 bases. V lost 4 bases, J lost 1 base, and 19 bases stayed unmatched. Germline V gives CDR1 DFQATT, CDR2 SNEGSKA (reference sequence). The CDR3 has 18 residues. The CDR3 region has the DNA TGCAGTGCTATCATCGGGACAGATTATGTGGGAGATTCCTACGAGCAGTACTTC. Protein: CSAIIGTDYVGDSYEQYF.

The chain uses TRBV18 and TRBJ2-4, with 8 bases fitting TRBD2. The V segment lost 0 bases and the J segment 0 bases; nucleotides outside the gene matches: 7. The CDR3 runs to 18 residues. Germline loops: CDR1 KGHSH, CDR2 LQKENI. CDR3 residues: CASSPPSGGSLAKNIQYF. The DNA of the CDR3 is TGTGCCAGCTCACCACCGAGCGGGGGAAGTCTAGCCAAAAACATTCAGTACTTC.

This clonotype was seen at least ten times. The chain employs TRBV24-1 and TRBJ2-7; no clear D gene. The ends were cut back, 2 bases at V and 7 bases at J, with 5 bases in the middle. The CDR3 consists of 11 residues. From germline, CDR1 is KGHDR and CDR2 SFDVKD. The CDR3 DNA follows: TGTGCCACCAGTGATTACGGGGAGCAGTACTTC. This codes for CATSDYGEQYF.

This clonotype was observed at least ten times. The chain is built from TRBV27 and TRBJ2-3, with TRBD1 identical over 9 bases. The CDR3 is 16 residues long. Germline CDR1 and CDR2: MNHEY and SMNVEV (reference sequence). Losses at the gene ends were 5 bases for V and 2 bases for J; bases not matched to a gene: 8. The CDR3, as DNA: TGTGCCAGCAGTCCGTTGACAGGGGGTTACACAGATACGCAGTATTTT. Amino acids: CASSPLTGGYTDTQYF.

This clonotype was observed at least ten times. The chain couples TRBV28 to TRBJ2-1, with D perhaps TRBD2 (5 bases). Trimming took off 4 bases at V and 0 bases at J, with 16 bases between the two ends. This CDR3 is 17 amino acids long. Germline assignment: CDR1 MDHEN and CDR2 SYDVKM. In DNA form, the CDR3 reads TGTGCCAGCAGTTGGCCTCCGGTTGACTACTCCTACAATGAGCAGTTCTTC. It specifies CASSWPPVDYSYNEQFF.

This clonotype has at least ten counts. This CDR3 reads CASSFGPQGRLEQYF. DNA for the CDR3: TGTGCCAGCAGCTTCGGGCCACAGGGACGACTCGAGCAGTACTTC. The V and J genes are TRBV7-9 and TRBJ2-7; TRBD1 is a possible D gene (6 bases). Looked up from germline, CDR1 is SEHNR and CDR2 is FQNEAQ (reference sequence). V lost 3 bases, J lost 6 bases, and 18 bases lay in between. The CDR3 has 15 residues.

V is TRBV27 and J is TRBJ2-1; 14 bases fit TRBD2. With 0 bases clipped from V and 6 bases from J, the junction kept 1 base outside the gene matches. The CDR3 has 16 amino acids. Per germline, CDR1 MNHEY and CDR2 SMNVEV (reference sequence). The chain's CDR3 is CASSLSGLAGANEQFF. CDR3 DNA sequence: TGTGCCAGCAGTTTATCGGGACTAGCGGGAGCCAATGAGCAGTTCTTC.

On this clonotype itself: This may come from a read error, since a much larger clone is one base off. This chain links TRBV24-1 with TRBJ2-2; 7 bases are a match to TRBD2. Looked up from germline, CDR1 is KGHDR and CDR2 is SFDVKD. After removal of 7 bases from V and 0 bases from J, the junction contained 4 bases not matched to a gene. This CDR3 comprises 15 residues. This CDR3 is CATRGGGSNTGELFF. The CDR3, as DNA: TGTGCCACCAGGGGGGGAGGGTCGAACACCGGGGAGCTGTTTTTT.

The table lists this clonotype with many counts. The V and J genes are TRBV7-2 and TRBJ1-2; tentative D call: TRBD1 (5 bases). The germline V and J ends were trimmed by 5 bases and 6 bases, with 16 bases remaining between them. CDR3 length: 14 residues. Germline assignment: CDR1 SGHTA and CDR2 FQGNSA. Here the CDR3 DNA reads TGTGCCAGCAGCCTCCCCCCAGGGAGCCATGGCTACACCTTC. This encodes CASSLPPGSHGYTF.

J is TRBJ2-7 and V is TRBV4-3, with TRBD1 identical over 8 bases. The V and J ends lost 1 base and 2 bases, in that order; junction bases with no gene match: 1. The CDR3 loop spans 14 amino acids. The germline CDR1 and CDR2 sequences are LGHNA and YSLEER. The CDR3 spells CASSQGRGPYEQYF. CDR3 nucleotide sequence: TGCGCCAGCAGCCAAGGCAGGGGGCCCTACGAGCAGTACTTC.

Regarding this clonotype: This may arise from a read error, as a much more abundant clone is one base away. This rearrangement joins TRBV6-1 to TRBJ2-5; 7 positions agree with TRBD2. The CDR3 contains 14 residues. Germline values: CDR1 MNHNS, CDR2 SASEGT. For the CDR3, the DNA is TGTACCAGCAGAACCGGGACTATACAAGAGACCCAGTACTTC. Amino acids: CTSRTGTIQETQYF.

This clonotype appeared once. This chain connects TRBV7-6 to TRBJ2-1; D is perhaps TRBD1 (6 bases). Germline values: CDR1 SGHVS, CDR2 FNYEAQ. V was shortened by 4 bases and J by 7 bases, with 14 bases between the two germline ends. This CDR3 contains 14 residues. CDR3 in amino acids: CASSSKGGWNEQFF. As DNA, the CDR3 is TGTGCCAGCAGCTCCAAAGGGGGATGGAATGAGCAGTTCTTC.

The CDR3 nucleotides read TGTGCCAGTAGTCTTGATTATGGTAACGCTGGCTACACCTTC. Its translation is CASSLDYGNAGYTF. The chain links TRBV19 to TRBJ1-2; no firm D call. CDR3 length: 14 amino acids. Trimming took off 5 bases at V and 7 bases at J, with 17 bases between the two ends. Germline V CDR1 and CDR2: LNHDA, SQIVND (reference sequence).

The J gene is TRBJ1-2, the V gene TRBV12-3 or TRBV12-4; D gene unclear. Trimming pared 3 bases from V and 8 bases from J, leaving 13 bases between. The CDR3 is made up of 13 amino acids. In DNA form, the CDR3 reads TGTGCCAGCAGTTTTGCCAGGCGCGAGGGCTACACCTTC. This translates into CASSFARREGYTF.

This clonotype was observed a handful of times. A much larger clone lies a single base off, so this may be a read error. J is TRBJ2-3 and V is TRBV5-4; 8 nucleotides line up with TRBD1. V gave up 3 bases and J gave up 2 bases; unmatched junction bases: 2. The CDR3 is 14 amino acids. Germline CDR1 SGHNT, CDR2 YYREEE (reference sequence). This CDR3 is CASSSGQDTDTQYF. In DNA form, the CDR3 reads TGTGCCAGCAGCTCGGGACAGGACACAGATACGCAGTATTTT.

This clonotype was counted ten times or more. The chain uses TRBV28 and TRBJ1-2, with a possible D match to TRBD1 (5 bases). The CDR3 is 15 amino acids. Germline V lookup: CDR1 MDHEN, CDR2 SYDVKM. The V and J ends lost 2 bases and 4 bases respectively, with 14 bases between them. Here the CDR3 reads CASSLSGSQGYGYTF. Written as DNA, the CDR3 is TGTGCCAGCAGTTTAAGCGGGAGCCAGGGCTATGGCTACACCTTC.

This clonotype was recorded many times. The rearrangement uses TRBV20-1 and TRBJ2-4, with no clear D. This CDR3 is built from 12 residues. Germline V gene data show CDR1 as DFQATT and CDR2 as SNEGSKA (reference sequence). Trimming took 5 bases from V and 8 from J, leaving 13 bases between them. The CDR3 spells CSAGPEAYIQYF. In DNA form, the CDR3 reads TGCAGTGCTGGGCCCGAGGCTTACATTCAGTACTTC.

This clonotype occurred many times. This chain uses TRBV20-1 with TRBJ2-1; perhaps TRBD2 as D (5 bases). The CDR3 spans 17 residues. The V and J ends lost 1 base and 0 bases respectively, with 16 bases between them. Germline V lookup: CDR1 DFQATT, CDR2 SNEGSKA (reference sequence). The CDR3 DNA reads as TGCAGTGCTAGAGGAGGGAACGGGGAGAGCTCCTACAATGAGCAGTTCTTC. Translation: CSARGGNGESSYNEQFF.

The chain uses TRBV4-1 and TRBJ1-1; 9 nucleotides agree with TRBD1. The ends lost 3 bases at V and 1 base at J; junction bases unmatched: 6. CDR1 is MGHRA and CDR2 is YSYEKL in the germline V gene. The CDR3 extends over 16 amino acids. DNA for the CDR3: TGCGCCAGCAGCCAGAGGACAGGGGATGGGAACACTGAAGCTTTCTTT. Translation: CASSQRTGDGNTEAFF.